Each of the 16 T cell receptor beta chains below was sequenced from the same sample in a study of OX40 agonist ivuxolimab in advanced cancers. Assay used: immunoSEQ multiplex PCR; TCRdb lists only in-frame clones, some missing. The sample lists 18,000 or so clones, approximately 80% occurring once. The sequencing here drew on CD4+ or CD8+ T cells sorted from blood, taken in a trial of the OX40 agonist ivuxolimab. These receptors were collected from an adult with an advanced solid tumor such as melanoma, head and neck, liver or kidney cancer.

The DNA of the CDR3 is TGCGCCAGCAGCCGCTGGGGGGGGGCGAACACCGGGGAGCTGTTTTTT. Translation: CASSRWGGANTGELFF. V is TRBV5-1 and J is TRBJ2-2; TRBD2 aligns across 7 bases. The CDR3 consists of 16 residues. V was clipped by 4 bases and J by 0 bases; unmatched bases: 6. Germline lookup yields CDR1 SGHRS and CDR2 YFSETQ.

The chain recombines TRBV2 with TRBJ1-2; possible D gene TRBD1, 5 bases. Trimming pared 10 bases from V and 3 bases from J, leaving 12 bases between. Germline CDR1 and CDR2: SNHLY and FYNNEI. The CDR3 has 12 amino acids. The CDR3 sequence is CAISGLYYGYTF. The CDR3 region has the DNA TGTGCCATATCGGGACTTTACTATGGCTACACCTTC.

This chain joins TRBV5-4 and TRBJ1-4, with 9 bases matching TRBD1. This CDR3 has 16 residues. The germline gives CDR1 SGHNT, CDR2 YYREEE (reference sequence). Trimming at V came to 3 bases and at J to 5 bases, leaving 8 bases not matched to a gene. The CDR3 sequence is CASSYGTGTGNEKLFF. CDR3 bases: TGTGCCAGCAGCTACGGGACCGGGACAGGGAATGAAAAACTGTTTTTT.

This chain connects TRBV7-2 to TRBJ1-2; D is undetermined. The CDR3 has 12 amino acids. Trimming cost V 5 bases and J 2 bases, with 6 bases left between them. Germline V gene lookup returns CDR1 SGHTA and CDR2 FQGNSA. CDR3 coding DNA: TGTGCCAGCAGCGTAACCAACTATGGCTACACCTTC. Its protein product is CASSVTNYGYTF.

V gene TRBV6-6 combines with J gene TRBJ2-7; D could derive from TRBD1 or TRBD2 (5 bases each). The CDR3 totals 12 residues. The V gene lost 0 bases and the J gene lost 7 bases, with 7 bases spanning the gap. Looked up from germline, CDR1 is MNHNY and CDR2 is SVGAGI (reference sequence). CDR3 loop: CASSYSWGEQYF. In nucleotides, the CDR3 is TGTGCCAGCAGTTACTCGTGGGGGGAGCAGTACTTC.

The chain employs TRBV6-1 and TRBJ1-1, with TRBD1 as a possible D gene (6 bases). The V end lost 3 bases, the J end lost 4 bases, and 6 bases lay between the germline ends. In germline, CDR1 is MNHNS, CDR2 SASEGT. This CDR3 has 12 amino acids. CDR3 DNA: TGTGCCAGCAGTGACAGGGGCACTGAAGCTTTCTTT. Its translation: CASSDRGTEAFF.

The CDR3 coding sequence is TGTGCCACCAGCGAAGACGGGGTCCCTAACTATGGCTACACCTTC. This codes for CATSEDGVPNYGYTF. V usage is TRBV15 and J usage is TRBJ1-2, with D unclear. The V gene's germline CDR1 is LNHNV and CDR2 YYDKDF (reference sequence). V was cut by 5 bases and J by 0 bases, with 13 bases left in between. CDR3 length: 15 residues.

This clone was seen more than once but under ten times. V and J are TRBV2 and TRBJ2-5, with 9 positions matching TRBD1. CDR1 is SNHLY, CDR2 FYNNEI, per germline. Germline trimming cut 5 bases from V and 5 bases from J; bases unmatched to any gene: 6. The CDR3 runs to 14 residues. CDR3 DNA: TGTGCCAGCAGTTCCGGACAGGGGTGGGAGACCCAGTACTTC. Translation gives CASSSGQGWETQYF.

The V call is TRBV30, the J call TRBJ2-3, with TRBD2 as a possible D gene (6 bases). The germline CDR1 and CDR2 sequences are GTSNPN and SVGIG (reference sequence). Trimming cost V 3 bases and J 6 bases, with 13 bases left between them. The CDR3 length is 13 residues. CDR3 DNA sequence: TGTGCCTGGAGCGGGAGTGGGTGGGATACGCAGTATTTT. Protein: CAWSGSGWDTQYF.

The genes are TRBV7-2 and TRBJ1-1; tentatively, D is TRBD1 (5 bases). Germline V gives CDR1 SGHTA, CDR2 FQGNSA. With 1 base removed from V and 3 bases from J, the gap between germline ends came to 9 bases. This CDR3 is 14 amino acids long. The CDR3 DNA reads as TGTGCCAGCAGCTTAGGGGGCAGGCACACTGAAGCTTTCTTT. This codes for CASSLGGRHTEAFF. Full variable domain (missing parts from reference TRBV7-2 and TRBJ1-1): GAGVSQSPSNKVTEKGKDVELRCDPISGHTALYWYRQSLGQGLEFLIYFQGNSAPDKSGLPSDRFSAERTGGSVSTLTIQRTQQEDSAVYLCASSLGGRHTEAFFGQGTRLTVV.

The rearrangement uses TRBV7-9 and TRBJ1-4, with 9 positions matching TRBD1. J lost 7 bases, V lost 5 bases, and 5 bases had no gene match. CDR1 and CDR2 (germline): SEHNR, FQNEAQ (reference sequence). This CDR3 spans 14 amino acids. CDR3 nucleotide sequence: TGTGCCAGCAGCCTCACAGGGGGCGGTGAAAAACTGTTTTTT. It specifies CASSLTGGGEKLFF. The full variable domain, rest sourced from reference TRBV7-9 and TRBJ1-4, is DTGVSQNPRHKITKRGQNVTFRCDPISEHNRLYWYRQTLGQGPEFLTYFQNEAQLEKSRLLSDRFSAERPKGSFSTLEIQRTEQGDSAMYLCASSLTGGGEKLFFGSGTQLSVL.

V usage is TRBV6-5 and J usage is TRBJ1-1, with TRBD1 identical over 9 bases. J was trimmed by 6 bases and V by 4 bases; bases with no gene match: 6. The CDR3 is 14 residues long. Germline CDR1 reads MNHEY; CDR2 reads SVGAGI. For the CDR3, the DNA is TGTGCCAGCAGTTCTAACAGGGGGCCATCTGAAGCTTTCTTT. Amino acids: CASSSNRGPSEAFF.

The chain joins TRBV5-6 to TRBJ1-2; no definite D call. The CDR3 length is 15 residues. Between the trimmed V and J ends, which lost 0 bases and 2 bases, there was a span of 11 bases. From germline, CDR1 is SGHDT and CDR2 YYEEEE. The CDR3 sequence is CASSLGGMDNYGYTF. The DNA for the CDR3 is TGTGCCAGCAGCTTGGGCGGGATGGACAACTATGGCTACACCTTC.

DNA for the CDR3: TGCGCCAGCAGCTTGACGACAGGTACAGATACGCAGTATTTT. Protein product: CASSLTTGTDTQYF. The rearrangement joins TRBV5-1 to TRBJ2-3, with a weak D call TRBD1 (6 bases). V lost 1 base to trimming and J lost 3 bases, with 9 bases between them. The germline CDR1 and CDR2 sequences are SGHRS and YFSETQ. This CDR3 comprises 14 residues.

The rearrangement uses TRBV7-8 and TRBJ2-5; D may be TRBD1 (7 bases). CDR1 and CDR2 (germline): SGHVS, FQNEAQ. The CDR3 runs to 16 residues. V lost 2 bases, J lost 3 bases, and 16 bases lay in between. The DNA for the CDR3 is TGTGCCAGCAGCTTAAGGCGGGGCAGGGGGGAAGAGACCCAGTACTTC. Translated, it gives CASSLRRGRGEETQYF.

The genes are TRBV29-1 and TRBJ2-1, with 8 bases fitting TRBD1. The CDR3 loop spans 15 amino acids. V trimming: 7 bases; J trimming: 6 bases; junction bases outside the gene matches: 14. Germline V gene lookup returns CDR1 SQVTM and CDR2 ANQGSEA. CDR3 DNA: TGCAGCGCGAGAACGGGACAGGAACCTACCAATGAGCAGTTCTTC. Amino acid sequence: CSARTGQEPTNEQFF.